Below, one T cell receptor beta chain is given with its context. What it binds is not known. This record belongs to a study of cytotoxic CD8 clonotypes in ibrutinib-treated CLL. Background on the study: Response sampling occurred after a median roughly twelve months of treatment (range 6 to 36).

With sequencing, the targeted depth ranged from 1 in 200,000 to 1 in 1 million T cells. Assay: immunoSEQ multiplex PCR; the TCRdb copy retains only in-frame clones and omits some. Of approximately 32,000 clones in the sample, 60% to 80% are singletons; the top ten hold around a quarter. Roughly 1.8 micrograms of genomic DNA (from cryopreserved PBMCs) were used for TCR beta libraries. V was clipped by 6 bases and J by 8 bases, with 18 bases between them. CDR1 and CDR2 (germline): MNHEY, SVGAGI. This CDR3 contains 14 residues. Study-wide points: Clonality was higher at baseline than in age-matched healthy donors and tracked circulating CD8+ T-cell counts.

The source material was PBMCs, sampled before ibrutinib treatment. The chain carries TRBV6-5 and TRBJ2-3; D could derive from TRBD1 or TRBD2 (5 bases each). This TCR was recovered from a human donor with chronic lymphocytic leukemia. The CDR3: CASSSGTADTTQYF. DNA of the CDR3: TGTGCCAGCAGCAGTGGGACGGCGGATACTACGCAGTATTTT.